These 21 T cell receptor beta chains were all obtained from the same sample, sequenced in a study of control samples from healthy donors and cancer patients. Profiling relied on immunoSEQ multiplex PCR, and the TCRdb table lists in-frame clones only, not all of them. The top ten clones hold more than 7% of a sample with about 100,000 clones, around 89% of them seen once. Sequenced: blood. Receptors were obtained from a man under 40 in good health.

This clone appeared a single time. The chain joins TRBV6-2 or TRBV6-3 to TRBJ1-5, with D uncertain. The germline gives CDR1 MNHEY, CDR2 SVGEGT. CDR3 size: 14 residues. V was clipped by 4 bases and J by 9 bases, with 16 bases between them. DNA of the CDR3: TGTGCCAGCAGTTCTAGGACGTTCAAGGGGCCCCAGCATTTT. Its translation is CASSSRTFKGPQHF.

The genes are TRBV6-2 or TRBV6-3 and TRBJ2-5; 8 nucleotides align to TRBD2. The CDR3 contains 15 residues. The ends lost 1 base at V and 5 bases at J; junction bases unmatched: 6. Germline V lookup: CDR1 MNHEY, CDR2 SVGEGT. The CDR3 reads CASSYFGGAWETQYF. CDR3 bases: TGTGCCAGCAGTTACTTCGGGGGGGCTTGGGAGACCCAGTACTTC.

This clone is medium-sized (0.01 to 0.1%). The DNA for the CDR3 is TGTGCCAGCAGCGTTGGGACAGGGGGCCGTGGCTACACCTTC. Translating it yields CASSVGTGGRGYTF. V is TRBV9 and J is TRBJ1-2; 12 nucleotides align to TRBD1. From germline, CDR1 is SGDLS and CDR2 YYNGEE. The CDR3 loop spans 14 amino acids. Trimming took 2 bases from V and 7 from J; bases not matched to a gene: 3.

The chain uses TRBV6-5 and TRBJ2-1; 11 bases fit TRBD1. The CDR3 spans 14 residues. After removal of 5 bases from V and 8 bases from J, the junction contained 5 bases not matched to a gene. Germline loops: CDR1 MNHEY, CDR2 SVGAGI. CDR3 in DNA: TGTGCCAGCAGTACTCGGACAGGGGGCGATGAGCAGTTCTTC. This gives the protein CASSTRTGGDEQFF.

The chain recombines TRBV6-4 with TRBJ2-1; no firm D call. Trimming cost V 2 bases and J 0 bases, with 8 bases left between them. This CDR3 is built from 15 residues. CDR1 is MRHNA and CDR2 is SNTAGT in the germline V gene. CDR3 DNA sequence: TGTGCCAGCAGTGACGGCGGTTACTCCTACAATGAGCAGTTCTTC. Protein product: CASSDGGYSYNEQFF.

This sequence joins TRBV28 and TRBJ2-1; a weak D match, TRBD1 (6 bases). V was shortened by 3 bases and J by 5 bases, with 14 bases between the two germline ends. This CDR3 has 15 residues. Germline CDR1 and CDR2: MDHEN and SYDVKM. CDR3 amino acids: CASSLFGTTDNEQFF. The CDR3 DNA sequence: TGTGCCAGCAGTTTGTTCGGGACAACCGACAATGAGCAGTTCTTC.

The chain recombines TRBV28 with TRBJ1-2, with 9 nucleotides matching TRBD1. Germline CDR1 MDHEN, CDR2 SYDVKM. J lost 6 bases, V lost 3 bases, and 5 bases had no gene match. The CDR3 covers 14 residues. CDR3 sequence reads: CASSLPQGAHGYTF. The CDR3 bases are TGTGCCAGCAGTTTGCCACAGGGGGCGCATGGCTACACCTTC.

This clone was counted a few times. The gene calls are TRBV5-1 and TRBJ2-2; 8 bases fit TRBD2. Looked up from germline, CDR1 is SGHRS and CDR2 is YFSETQ. J was trimmed by 6 bases and V by 0 bases; bases with no gene match: 10. This CDR3 has 17 residues. The CDR3 reads CASSLGPARGGAGELFF. The CDR3 DNA sequence: TGCGCCAGCAGCTTGGGCCCCGCACGGGGGGGGGCCGGGGAGCTGTTTTTT.

The rearrangement joins TRBV7-7 to TRBJ1-1; 7 bases fit TRBD1. The J segment lost 4 bases and the V segment lost 1 base, leaving 6 bases of the junction unmatched. CDR1 is SSHAT and CDR2 is FNYEAQ in the germline V gene (reference sequence). CDR3 length: 15 amino acids. The CDR3 region is CASSLEGADVTEAFF. CDR3 in DNA: TGTGCCAGCAGCTTAGAGGGGGCGGATGTCACTGAAGCTTTCTTT.

V is TRBV21-1 and J is TRBJ1-1. TRBV21-1 constitutes a pseudogene. The CDR3 consists of 17 residues. The CDR3 here is CASSAAALDARYSEAFF. The CDR3 nucleotides are TGTGCCAGCAGCGCCGCCGCCTTAGACGCGCGTTATAGCGAAGCTTTCTTT.

V is TRBV6-1 and J is TRBJ2-7; D unclear. This CDR3 is built from 14 residues. Germline CDR1 MNHNS, CDR2 SASEGT. V dropped 3 bases and J dropped 0 bases, with 9 bases sitting between them. Here the CDR3 DNA reads TGTGCCAGCAGTGACCCGTACAGCTCCTACGAGCAGTACGTC. Its protein is CASSDPYSSYEQYV.

V and J are TRBV14 and TRBJ2-7, with D perhaps assigned TRBD1 or TRBD2 (5 bases each). In germline, CDR1 is SGHDN, CDR2 FVKESK. Deletions cut 2 bases from V and 5 bases from J, with 10 bases between. The CDR3 has 13 amino acids. CDR3 residues: CASSQLRGDEQYF. In nucleotides, the CDR3 is TGTGCCAGCAGCCAATTGAGGGGAGACGAGCAGTACTTC.

The rearrangement links TRBV5-1 to TRBJ2-1, with 9 bases matching TRBD1. From germline, CDR1 is SGHRS and CDR2 YFSETQ. With 5 bases clipped from V and 7 bases from J, the junction kept 7 bases outside the gene matches. CDR3 length: 14 amino acids. The CDR3 DNA follows: TGCGCCAGCAGTGCCGGGACAGGGATTAATGAGCAGTTCTTC. Translated, it gives CASSAGTGINEQFF. The full variable domain, completed using reference TRBV5-1 and TRBJ2-1, is KAGVTQTPRYLIKTRGQQVTLSCSPISGHRSVSWYQQTPGQGLQFLFEYFSETQRNKGNFPGRFSGRQFSNSRSEMNVSTLELGDSALYLCASSAGTGINEQFFGPGTRLTVL.

The J gene is TRBJ2-3, the V gene TRBV7-2; possible D gene TRBD2, 5 bases. Looked up from germline, CDR1 is SGHTA and CDR2 is FQGNSA. This CDR3 spans 18 amino acids. The germline V and J ends were trimmed by 4 bases and 1 base, with 21 bases remaining between them. In DNA, the CDR3 is TGTGCCAGCAGCTCCTTTTTGGCGGTGAGGCGGGGCACAGATACGCAGTATTTT. Translation: CASSSFLAVRRGTDTQYF.

This chain uses TRBV12-5 with TRBJ2-1; D could derive from TRBD1 or TRBD2 (6 bases each). Trimming took 11 bases from V and 6 from J, leaving 23 bases between them. There are 15 residues in the CDR3. Germline V gene lookup returns CDR1 LGHNT and CDR2 FRNRAP. The DNA of the CDR3 is TGTGCTTCCGGGCTCGGGGGCAACCTCCCCAATGAGCAGTTCTTC. Protein sequence: CASGLGGNLPNEQFF.

The chain links TRBV27 to TRBJ2-5, with D hard to call. The V end lost 7 bases, the J end lost 2 bases, and 11 bases lay between the germline ends. Germline CDR1 reads MNHEY; CDR2 reads SMNVEV (reference sequence). CDR3 length: 13 amino acids. For the CDR3, the DNA is TGTGCCAGCATGAAAACCTATCAAGAGACCCAGTACTTC. Translation gives CASMKTYQETQYF.

J is TRBJ2-1 and V is TRBV28; D not resolved. The germline V gene has CDR1 MDHEN and CDR2 SYDVKM. V lost 5 bases, J lost 9 bases, and 8 bases lay in between. This CDR3 has 11 amino acids. This chain's CDR3 is CASSLWGEQFF. CDR3 in DNA: TGTGCCAGCAGTCTGTGGGGTGAGCAGTTCTTC.

This chain links TRBV25-1 with TRBJ1-1; TRBD1 is a possible D gene (6 bases). The length of the CDR3 is 15 residues. Germline-derived CDR1 and CDR2 are MGHDK and SYGVNS. V was shortened by 1 base and J by 4 bases, with 13 bases between the two germline ends. The CDR3 region is CASSELGGGRTEAFF. CDR3 nucleotide sequence: TGTGCCAGCAGTGAATTAGGGGGAGGACGCACTGAAGCTTTCTTT.

This sequence joins TRBV18 and TRBJ1-3; the D is unclear. The CDR3 runs 14 residues. V was shortened by 6 bases and J by 0 bases, with 9 bases between the two germline ends. Germline lookup yields CDR1 KGHSH and CDR2 LQKENI. In DNA form, the CDR3 reads TGTGCCAGCTCTCGAACAGCCTCTGGAAACACCATATATTTT. It yields the protein CASSRTASGNTIYF.

V is TRBV28 and J is TRBJ1-6, with D perhaps TRBD1 (5 bases). Per the germline V gene, CDR1 is MDHEN and CDR2 is SYDVKM. The V end was cut by 5 bases, the J end by 6 bases, with 14 bases between. The CDR3 spans 15 residues. CDR3 sequence (DNA): TGTGCCAGCAGTCAACAGGTGGCGGGTAATTCACCCCTCCACTTT. It is translated as CASSQQVAGNSPLHF.

This rearrangement joins TRBV20-1 to TRBJ2-5; D unclear. The germline V gene encodes CDR1 DFQATT and CDR2 SNEGSKA (reference sequence). The CDR3 spans 15 residues. V was cut by 3 bases and J by 0 bases, with 14 bases left in between. Here the CDR3 reads CSASAPGPHQETQYF. Here the CDR3 DNA reads TGCAGTGCTAGTGCCCCGGGCCCCCACCAAGAGACCCAGTACTTC.